This is a list of T cell receptor beta chains from one sample in a study of OX40 agonist ivuxolimab in advanced cancers. The data were produced by immunoSEQ multiplex PCR, yet TCRdb's version contains in-frame clones alone and is incomplete. Here the sample spans 13,000 or so clones, around four fifths being singletons. Sequences were derived from CD4+ or CD8+ T cells sorted from blood, sampled in a trial of the OX40 agonist ivuxolimab. These receptors all come from an adult with an advanced solid tumor such as melanoma, head and neck, liver or kidney cancer. Both conserved end residues are part of each CDR3. The D gene is left open where the match is weak. Part of the rows lack a size; the others show once, few, many or a class for expanded clones.

V	J	size	D	DNA	CDR3
TRBV27	TRBJ2-5	few	-	TGTGCCAGCAGCCTCAATCCTCCGGGTCGTCAAGAGACCCAGTACTTC	CASSLNPPGRQETQYF
TRBV27	TRBJ1-1	few	-	TGTGCCAGCAGTTTCGGACAGAGGACTGAAGCTTTCTTT	CASSFGQRTEAFF
TRBV18	TRBJ2-1	-	-	TGTGCCAGCTCACCTTCGCCGAGGGGGAGCTACAATGAGCAGTTCTTC	CASSPSPRGSYNEQFF
TRBV5-1	TRBJ2-7	-	-	TGCGCCAGCAGCTTATCCTTTGGAACGACCTACGAGCAGTACTTC	CASSLSFGTTYEQYF
TRBV27	TRBJ2-7	-	TRBD2	TGTGCCAGCAGTTTAGACGGGGCGGGAGTGAGGGAGCAGTACTTC	CASSLDGAGVREQYF
TRBV5-1	TRBJ2-7	-	TRBD2	TGCGCCAGCAGCCCGGGGGGGAACTCCTACGAGCAGTACTTC	CASSPGGNSYEQYF
TRBV28	TRBJ2-5	-	-	TGTGCCAGCAAGTTTATAGGATTTCAAGAGACCCAGTACTTC	CASKFIGFQETQYF
TRBV5-6	TRBJ2-6	-	TRBD2	TGTGCCAGCAGCTTGAGGTTCGGACTAGCGGTGCCTGGGGCCAACGTCCTGACTTTC	CASSLRFGLAVPGANVLTF
TRBV28	TRBJ2-7	-	TRBD2	TGTGCCAGCAGACCCGGACTAGCGGGAGCGCGGGAGCAGTACTTC	CASRPGLAGAREQYF
TRBV10-1	TRBJ2-2	-	-	TGCGCCAGCAGTGAATATGGGCGCTCGAACACCGGGGAGCTGTTTTTT	CASSEYGRSNTGELFF
TRBV19	TRBJ2-7	-	-	TGTGCCAGTAGTAAGGTGTCCTACGAGCAGTACTTC	CASSKVSYEQYF
TRBV29-1	TRBJ2-2	-	-	TGCAGCGTCGCCCCCCCCACCGGGGAGCTGTTTTTT	CSVAPPTGELFF
TRBV19	TRBJ1-6	-	-	TGTGCCAGTAGTATAGGAGGGGGGAATAATTCACCCCTCCACTTT	CASSIGGGNNSPLHF
TRBV5-1	TRBJ2-7	-	-	TGCGCCAGCAGCCTGGACTATGAAGGGGAATACGAGCAGTACTTC	CASSLDYEGEYEQYF
TRBV27	TRBJ2-7	few	TRBD2	TGTGCCAGCAGTCCAAGCGGGAGCTCCGTAGTGGGGCGCTACGAGCAGTACTTC	CASSPSGSSVVGRYEQYF
TRBV6-5	TRBJ1-2	-	-	TGTGCCAGCAGCGTAGCCGGACACCCGAACTATGGCTACACCTTC	CASSVAGHPNYGYTF
TRBV30	TRBJ1-5	-	-	TGTGCCTGGAGTGTATGGGAGGATCAGCCCCAGCATTTT	CAWSVWEDQPQHF
TRBV10-3	TRBJ2-5	once	-	TGTGCCATCAGTGAGCCGGGACTCCAAGAGACCCAGTACTTC	CAISEPGLQETQYF
TRBV9	TRBJ2-1	-	TRBD2	TGTGCCAGCAGCCCCGGCGGGACTAGCTCCTACAATGAGCAGTTCTTC	CASSPGGTSSYNEQFF
TRBV6-5	TRBJ1-2	-	-	TGTGCCAGCAGACCCGACAGACAAGTGGGCTACACCTTC	CASRPDRQVGYTF
TRBV7-9	TRBJ1-2	-	TRBD1	TGTGCCAGCAGCCCCGGGACAGTCGGCTACACCTTC	CASSPGTVGYTF
TRBV11-2	TRBJ2-7	large	-	TGTGCCAGCAGCTTAGGGGCAGGGGGGAGGCACGAGCAGTACTTC	CASSLGAGGRHEQYF
TRBV9	TRBJ2-1	-	TRBD1	TGTGCCAGCAACCGGGACAGGAACTACAATGAGCAGTTCTTC	CASNRDRNYNEQFF
TRBV6-6	TRBJ2-1	once	-	TGTGCCAGCTCAAGGCGACTATGGAATGAGCAGTTCTTC	CASSRRLWNEQFF
TRBV6-6	TRBJ2-7	-	-	TGTGCCAGCAGTCTGGAGGGGGCGGGACTCTACGAGCAGTACTTC	CASSLEGAGLYEQYF
TRBV9	TRBJ2-2	-	-	TGTGCCAGCAGCGTATGGAGCGGACCCAGCGGCGGGGAGCTGTTTTTT	CASSVWSGPSGGELFF
TRBV4-3	TRBJ2-4	once	TRBD2	TGCGCCAGCAGCCAATTAGCGGGGGGGCCGCACATTCAGTACTTC	CASSQLAGGPHIQYF
TRBV6-6	TRBJ2-7	-	TRBD2	TGTGCCAGCAGTTACTCGCCTAGCGGCTCCTACGAGCAGTACTTC	CASSYSPSGSYEQYF
TRBV12-5	TRBJ2-3	-	-	TGTGCTAGTGGTTATACGATACAGGACACAGATACGCAGTATTTT	CASGYTIQDTDTQYF
TRBV9	TRBJ1-2	-	-	TGTGCCAGCAGCGACGAGGGCGGGGGGCCGCGCTACACCTTC	CASSDEGGGPRYTF
TRBV27	TRBJ2-7	-	TRBD1	TGTGCCAGCAGTTTAACCCGGACAGGGCTACGCGAGCAGTACTTC	CASSLTRTGLREQYF
TRBV4-1	TRBJ2-1	once	-	TGCGCCAGCAGCCAATGGCGGGGAACCCAATTCAATGAGCAGTTCTTC	CASSQWRGTQFNEQFF
TRBV15	TRBJ1-5	-	-	TGTGCCACCAGCAGAGATGGGACAAGCAATCAGCCCCAGCATTTT	CATSRDGTSNQPQHF
TRBV18	TRBJ2-3	-	-	TGTGCCAGTAGCAGGGACACAGATACGCAGTATTTT	CASSRDTDTQYF
TRBV5-4	TRBJ1-2	-	-	TGCGCCAGCAGCCAAGATCTCCGGTACCAAAGGGATGGCTACACCTTC	CASSQDLRYQRDGYTF
TRBV5-1	TRBJ1-5	-	-	TGCGCCAGCAGCTTGGACCCATCAGCCCCCCATCAGCCCCAGCATTTT	CASSLDPSAPHQPQHF
TRBV2	TRBJ2-7	-	-	TGTGCCAGCAGCGAGCAGAACTACGAGCAGTACTTC	CASSEQNYEQYF
TRBV5-6	TRBJ2-7	-	TRBD2	TGTGCCAGCAGCTCCAGGGGAAGCGGGGGGTTCTACGAGCGGTACTTC	CASSSRGSGGFYERYF
TRBV2	TRBJ1-2	-	-	TGTGCCAGCAGTGAGGCAGACAGCTATGGCTACACCTTC	CASSEADSYGYTF
TRBV27	TRBJ2-5	medium-sized	TRBD2	TGTGCCAGCAGTCAGGGACTAGCGGGGCTACAAGAGACCCAGTACTTC	CASSQGLAGLQETQYF
TRBV25-1	TRBJ1-2	-	-	TGTGCCAGCAGCTCGAGGGGGGCAGGACATAGTTGGGGCTACACCTTC	CASSSRGAGHSWGYTF
TRBV11-2	TRBJ2-7	-	-	TGTGCCAGCAGCCAAGGGGTCCAAACGGGCTACGAGCAGTACTTC	CASSQGVQTGYEQYF
TRBV2	TRBJ1-6	-	-	TGTGCCAGCAGTGAAGGCGATACAGGGAGCTCCTATAATTCACCCCTCCACTTT	CASSEGDTGSSYNSPLHF
TRBV9	TRBJ1-1	few	-	TGTGCCAGCAGCGTAGCAGGACATGGGAACACTGAAGCTTTCTTT	CASSVAGHGNTEAFF
TRBV7-6	TRBJ1-1	-	-	TGTGCCAGCAGCTTCGCCGCGGGGACGACGAACACTGAAGCTTTCTTT	CASSFAAGTTNTEAFF
TRBV6-1	TRBJ2-1	-	TRBD2	TGTGCCAGCAGTGAAGCGCTGAGGGGACTAGAGCAGTTCTTC	CASSEALRGLEQFF
TRBV5-7	TRBJ2-7	-	-	TGTGCCAGCAGCTTTGCGGTCCTCGGGGGCGAGCAGTACTTC	CASSFAVLGGEQYF